This T cell receptor (beta chain) was recorded in a study of CD8+ T cells in alopecia areata. Study-level information: By percentage of affected scalp area, the severity of treated patients was scored.

The authors extracted RNA and reverse transcribed it into cDNA as the sequencing template. Only in-frame clones appear in the TCRdb table, and some are missing; sequencing was by immunoSEQ multiplex PCR. The repertoire holds around 170,000 clones, about 47% seen once, with about a tenth in the top ten. V gave up 5 bases and J gave up 3 bases, with 3 bases separating them. The germline CDR1 and CDR2 sequences are SQVTM and ANQGSEA. The CDR3 consists of 10 residues. On this clone: Its matching antigen is unknown.

Treatment meaning: oral pan-JAK inhibitor, 5-10 mg twice daily. Study-wide results and limits: Administration of tofacitinib significantly diminished scalp clonality and expanded CD8+ clones within the top 100.

V is TRBV29-1 and J is TRBJ2-3, with unresolved D. The starting material was CD8+ T cells sorted from blood, obtained at roughly week 53, from a patient treated with tofacitinib. This receptor was obtained from a human donor with alopecia areata. The CDR3 loop reads CSVPTDTQYF. The CDR3 nucleotides read TGCAGCGTTCCGACAGATACGCAGTATTTT.